This T cell receptor beta chain was captured by sequencing in a study of blood T cell repertoires in COVID-19. The data were produced by immunoSEQ multiplex PCR, yet TCRdb's version contains in-frame clones alone and is incomplete. This table holds 170,000 or so clones, about 72% found once. Sample: PBMCs or T cells enriched from blood (not recorded which). This TCR was recovered from a woman aged 50 to 60 who had recovered from COVID-19.

As DNA, the CDR3 is TGTGCCAGCAGTTTAATAGGCAGGTCTGCAACTAATGAAAAACTGTTTTTT. Translating gives CASSLIGRSATNEKLFF. The rearrangement joins TRBV27 to TRBJ1-4; unclear D gene. V was trimmed by 2 bases and J by 0 bases, leaving 13 bases between them. Per germline, CDR1 MNHEY and CDR2 SMNVEV (reference sequence). The CDR3 loop spans 17 amino acids.